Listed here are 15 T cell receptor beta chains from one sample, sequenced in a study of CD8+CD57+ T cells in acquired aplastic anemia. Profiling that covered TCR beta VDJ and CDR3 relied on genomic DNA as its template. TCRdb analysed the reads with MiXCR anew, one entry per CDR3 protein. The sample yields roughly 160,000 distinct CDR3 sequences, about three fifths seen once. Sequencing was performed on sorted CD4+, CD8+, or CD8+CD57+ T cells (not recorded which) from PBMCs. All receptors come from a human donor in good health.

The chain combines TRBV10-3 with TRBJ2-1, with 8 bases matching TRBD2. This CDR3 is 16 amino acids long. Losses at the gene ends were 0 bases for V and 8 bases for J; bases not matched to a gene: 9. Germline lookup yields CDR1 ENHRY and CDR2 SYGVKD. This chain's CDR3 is CAISESGGRSTHEQFF. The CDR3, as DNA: TGTGCCATCAGTGAGTCTGGCGGGAGGAGTACACATGAGCAGTTCTTC.

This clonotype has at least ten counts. CDR3 loop: CASSGGASNQPQHF. The CDR3 DNA is TGTGCCAGCAGCGGGGGGGCAAGCAATCAGCCCCAGCATTTT. This chain links TRBV9 with TRBJ1-5; a possible D gene is TRBD1 (6 bases). Trimming stripped 3 bases from V and 1 base from J, with 8 bases between. The CDR3 has 14 amino acids. Germline CDR1 and CDR2: SGDLS and YYNGEE.

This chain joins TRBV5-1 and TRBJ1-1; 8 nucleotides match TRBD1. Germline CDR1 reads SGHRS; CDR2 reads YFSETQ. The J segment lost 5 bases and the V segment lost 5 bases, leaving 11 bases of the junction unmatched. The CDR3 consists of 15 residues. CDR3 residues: CASRSSPQGATEAFF. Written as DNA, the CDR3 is TGCGCCAGCAGATCTTCACCGCAGGGGGCAACTGAAGCTTTCTTT.

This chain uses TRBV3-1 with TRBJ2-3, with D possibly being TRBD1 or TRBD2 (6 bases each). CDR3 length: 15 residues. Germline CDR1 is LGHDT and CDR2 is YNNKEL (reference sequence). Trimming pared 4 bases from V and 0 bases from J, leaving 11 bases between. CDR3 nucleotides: TGTGCCAGCAGCCCCCTCGGGGGCAGCACAGATACGCAGTATTTT. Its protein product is CASSPLGGSTDTQYF.

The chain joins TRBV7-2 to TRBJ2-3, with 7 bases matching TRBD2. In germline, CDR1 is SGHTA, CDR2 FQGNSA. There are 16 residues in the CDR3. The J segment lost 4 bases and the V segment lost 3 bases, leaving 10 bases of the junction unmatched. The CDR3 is CASSLVRLLASDTQYF. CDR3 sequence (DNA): TGTGCCAGCAGCTTGGTCCGGCTACTAGCGTCAGATACGCAGTATTTT.

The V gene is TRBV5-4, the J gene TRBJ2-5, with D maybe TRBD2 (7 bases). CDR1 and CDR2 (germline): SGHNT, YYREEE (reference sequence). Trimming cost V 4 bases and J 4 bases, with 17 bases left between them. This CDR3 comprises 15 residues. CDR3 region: CASSLQRGRGETQYF. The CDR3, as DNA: TGTGCCAGCAGCCTCCAGCGGGGCAGGGGAGAGACCCAGTACTTC.

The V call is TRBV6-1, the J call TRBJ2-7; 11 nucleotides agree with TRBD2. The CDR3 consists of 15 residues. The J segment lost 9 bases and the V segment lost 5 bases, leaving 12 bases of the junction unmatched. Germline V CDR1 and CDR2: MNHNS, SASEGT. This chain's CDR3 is CASSYSTSGMGGQYF. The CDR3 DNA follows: TGTGCCAGCAGTTACTCGACTAGCGGGATGGGTGGGCAGTACTTC.

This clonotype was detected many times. The CDR3 here is CASSEYLGSQETQYF. In nucleotides, the CDR3 is TGTGCCAGCAGTGAATATCTGGGGTCCCAAGAGACCCAGTACTTC. The chain is built from TRBV2 and TRBJ2-5; no clear D gene. Trimming pared 2 bases from V and 1 base from J, leaving 11 bases between. CDR3 length: 15 residues. Germline loops: CDR1 SNHLY, CDR2 FYNNEI.

Here the CDR3 reads CSARAGYEQYF. The CDR3 DNA reads as TGCAGTGCTAGGGCTGGATACGAGCAGTACTTC. The chain joins TRBV20-1 to TRBJ2-5, with no clear D. The J call is uncertain, as TRBJ2-7 better fits the DNA end. Germline CDR1 and CDR2: DFQATT and SNEGSKA (reference sequence). The length of the CDR3 is 11 residues.

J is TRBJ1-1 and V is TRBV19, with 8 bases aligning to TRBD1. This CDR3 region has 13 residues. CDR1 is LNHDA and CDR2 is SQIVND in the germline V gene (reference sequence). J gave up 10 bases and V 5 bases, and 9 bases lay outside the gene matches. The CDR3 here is CASSADRGQGAFF. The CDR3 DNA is TGTGCCAGTAGTGCCGACAGGGGCCAGGGAGCTTTCTTT.

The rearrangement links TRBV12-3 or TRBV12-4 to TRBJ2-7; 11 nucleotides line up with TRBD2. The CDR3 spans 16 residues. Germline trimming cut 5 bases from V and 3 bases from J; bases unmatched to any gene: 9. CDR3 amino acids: CASSRGLAGPDYEQYF. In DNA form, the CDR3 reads TGTGCCAGCAGTCGTGGACTAGCGGGTCCTGACTACGAGCAGTACTTC.

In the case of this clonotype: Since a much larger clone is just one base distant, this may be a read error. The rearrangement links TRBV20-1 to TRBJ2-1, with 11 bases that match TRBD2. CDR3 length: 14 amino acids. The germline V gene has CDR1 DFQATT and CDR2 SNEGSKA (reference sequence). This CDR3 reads CSAGDPSGGNEQFF. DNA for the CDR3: TGCAGTGCTGGAGACCCTAGCGGGGGGAATGAGCAGTTCTTC.

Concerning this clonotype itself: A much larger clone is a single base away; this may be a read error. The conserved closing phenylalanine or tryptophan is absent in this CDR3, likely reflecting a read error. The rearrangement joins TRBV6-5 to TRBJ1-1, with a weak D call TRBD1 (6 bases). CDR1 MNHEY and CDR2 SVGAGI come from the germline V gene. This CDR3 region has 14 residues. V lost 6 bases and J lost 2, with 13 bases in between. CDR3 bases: TGTGCCAGCAGCCACACGGACAGCAACACTGAAGCTTTCTCT. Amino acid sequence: CASSHTDSNTEAFS.

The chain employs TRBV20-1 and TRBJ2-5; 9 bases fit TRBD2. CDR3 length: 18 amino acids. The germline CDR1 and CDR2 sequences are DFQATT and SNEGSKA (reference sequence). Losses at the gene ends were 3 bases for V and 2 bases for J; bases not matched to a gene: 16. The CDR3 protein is CSASMAGGPLTSQETQYF. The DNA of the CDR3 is TGCAGTGCTAGTATGGCGGGGGGGCCTTTGACAAGTCAAGAGACCCAGTACTTC.

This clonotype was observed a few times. The CDR3 region has the DNA TGTGCCAGCAGCTCGAGACTAGCGGGAGGAGCAGAGACCCAGTACTTC. As protein: CASSSRLAGGAETQYF. This chain uses TRBV7-9 with TRBJ2-5; 13 nucleotides match TRBD2. The V segment lost 4 bases and the J segment 4 bases; nucleotides outside the gene matches: 6. Germline CDR1 SEHNR, CDR2 FQNEAQ (reference sequence). The CDR3 length is 16 residues.